The sequence of this TCR beta chain was determined in a study of spatial heterogeneity in lung cancer. Study-level information: Where present, follow-up PBMC were sequenced a median of about 2 years after resection.

TCRdb re-called the 5' RACE reads through MiXCR, storing one row per CDR3 protein. The table includes around 110,000 distinct CDR3 sequences, 12% detected once. The CDR3 totals 16 residues. J lost 0 bases, V lost 8 bases, and 6 bases had no gene match. Germline CDR1 and CDR2: ENHRY and SYGVKD. The time point here: blood at routine non-recurrence follow-up after resection. In each case, whole RNA from tumor, nontumor lung or frozen PBMC was sequenced unsorted. The sequence derives from a male donor with early-stage non-small cell lung cancer. This chain joins TRBV10-3 and TRBJ2-2, with TRBD1 identical over 10 bases. The input for sequencing was PBMCs, taken at follow-up. In DNA, the CDR3 is TGTGCCATCGCCCCGGGACAGGGGTCGAACACCGGGGAGCTGTTTTTT. This codes for CAIAPGQGSNTGELFF.